The sample holds a few counts of the clone carrying this TCR beta chain. Its target is not known. The data belong to a study of beta chain features in type 1 diabetes. Isolated RNA was reverse transcribed in full, so expressed TCRB transcripts were sequenced. Sequenced by immunoSEQ multiplex PCR; TCRdb stores in-frame clones only, minus some. The repertoire holds 350,000 to 400,000 clones, with roughly 15% as singletons. V shed 4 bases and J shed 5 bases, with 18 bases lying between them. Germline CDR1 reads MNHEY; CDR2 reads SVGAGI. This CDR3 is built from 15 residues. Overall study findings and caveats: Within each of all four CD4+ subsets, Type 1 diabetes patients had TCRB CDR3s that were moderately but significantly shorter. VDJ junctions sequenced from type 1 diabetes patients showed fewer insertions and more deletions. Short templates might get an advantage during PCR, and this would be equal in patients and controls. In the patient group, naive, central memory and Treg TCRB repertoires seemed more alike than in the healthy donor group.

This chain links TRBV6-5 with TRBJ2-7, with D possibly matching TRBD2 (9 bases). The sequencing sample was made of naive CD4+ T cells from blood. This TCR derives from a woman aged 18-30 years in good health. CDR3 nucleotides: TGTGCCAGCAGTTCGGCAGGGGGCGGGAGGGACGAGCAGTACTTC. Translating it yields CASSSAGGGRDEQYF.